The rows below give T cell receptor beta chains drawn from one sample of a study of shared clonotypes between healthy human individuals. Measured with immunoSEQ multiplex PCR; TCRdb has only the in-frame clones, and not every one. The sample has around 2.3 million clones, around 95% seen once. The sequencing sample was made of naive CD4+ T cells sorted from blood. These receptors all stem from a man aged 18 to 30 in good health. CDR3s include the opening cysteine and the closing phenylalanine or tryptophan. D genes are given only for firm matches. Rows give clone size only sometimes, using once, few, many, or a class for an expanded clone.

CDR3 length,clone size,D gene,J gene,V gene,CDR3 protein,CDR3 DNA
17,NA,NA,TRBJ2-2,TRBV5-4,CASSPGTRALSAGELFF,TGTGCCAGCAGTCCCGGGACAAGGGCTCTTTCGGCCGGGGAGCTGTTTTTT
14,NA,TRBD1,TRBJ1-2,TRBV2,CASSGAGGAYGYTF,TGTGCCAGCAGTGGGGCAGGGGGCGCGTATGGCTACACCTTC
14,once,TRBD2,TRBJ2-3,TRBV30,CAWSGAGWTDTQYF,TGTGCCTGGAGCGGAGCGGGGTGGACAGATACGCAGTATTTT
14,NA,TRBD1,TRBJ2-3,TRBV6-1,CASSVLGGGDTQYF,TGTGCCAGCAGTGTATTAGGGGGCGGAGATACGCAGTATTTT
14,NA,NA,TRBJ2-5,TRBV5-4,CASSPRQDQETQYF,TGTGCCAGCAGCCCCCGACAGGACCAAGAGACCCAGTACTTC
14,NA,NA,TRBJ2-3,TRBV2,CASRSQTSTDTQYF,TGTGCCAGCAGGTCACAGACTAGCACAGATACGCAGTATTTT
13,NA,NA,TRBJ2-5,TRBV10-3,CAISDGGGETQYF,TGTGCCATCAGTGATGGTGGGGGAGAGACCCAGTACTTC
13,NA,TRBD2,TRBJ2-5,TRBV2,CAIAGGLQETQYF,TGTGCCATAGCGGGGGGGCTACAAGAGACCCAGTACTTC
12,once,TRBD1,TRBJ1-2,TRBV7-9,CASSGQGGGYTF,TGTGCCAGCAGCGGACAGGGGGGTGGCTACACCTTC
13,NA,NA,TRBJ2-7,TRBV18,CASSPNKANEQYF,TGTGCCAGCTCACCAAACAAGGCCAACGAGCAGTACTTC
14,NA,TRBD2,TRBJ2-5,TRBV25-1,CASSAEGGTETQYF,TGTGCCAGCAGTGCCGAGGGAGGGACAGAGACCCAGTACTTC
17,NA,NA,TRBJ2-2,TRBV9,CASSSRTGQTNTGELFF,TGTGCCAGCAGCTCTCGCACGGGACAAACGAACACCGGGGAGCTGTTTTTT
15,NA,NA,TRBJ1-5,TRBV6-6,CASSSPSGGNQPQHF,TGTGCCAGCAGTTCCCCGAGTGGGGGCAATCAGCCCCAGCATTTT
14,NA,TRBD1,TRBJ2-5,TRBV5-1,CASSTGQGGETQYF,TGCGCCAGCAGCACCGGACAGGGGGGAGAGACCCAGTACTTC
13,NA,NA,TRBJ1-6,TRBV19,CASIRGVGSPLHF,TGTGCCAGTATCCGAGGGGTTGGGTCACCCCTCCACTTT
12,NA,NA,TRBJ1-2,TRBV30,CAWSERAYGYTF,TGTGCCTGGAGTGAAAGGGCCTATGGCTACACCTTC
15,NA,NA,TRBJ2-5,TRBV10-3,CAIRPAGGDQETQYF,TGTGCCATCAGACCGGCAGGTGGAGACCAAGAGACCCAGTACTTC
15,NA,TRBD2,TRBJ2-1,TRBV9,CASSPREGTYNEQFF,TGTGCCAGCAGCCCTCGGGAGGGGACCTACAATGAGCAGTTCTTC
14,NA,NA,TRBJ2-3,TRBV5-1,CASSQSGDRDTQYF,TGCGCCAGCAGCCAAAGCGGAGATCGAGATACGCAGTATTTT
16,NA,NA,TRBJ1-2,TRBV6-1,CASSEALRAEIYGYTF,TGTGCCAGCAGTGAAGCGCTTCGGGCGGAAATCTATGGCTACACCTTC
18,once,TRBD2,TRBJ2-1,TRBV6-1,CASSAGTSGRYLPNEQFF,TGTGCCAGCAGTGCGGGGACTAGCGGGAGGTACCTTCCCAATGAGCAGTTCTTC
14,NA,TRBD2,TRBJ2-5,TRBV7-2,CASRPGGSPETQYF,TGTGCCAGCAGGCCCGGGGGGTCCCCAGAGACCCAGTACTTC
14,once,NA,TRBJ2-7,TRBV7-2,CASSLEARLYEQYF,TGTGCCAGCAGCTTAGAAGCTCGACTCTACGAGCAGTACTTC
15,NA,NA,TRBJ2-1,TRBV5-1,CASRPPGVPGNEQFF,TGCGCCAGCAGGCCTCCGGGTGTGCCAGGAAATGAGCAGTTCTTC
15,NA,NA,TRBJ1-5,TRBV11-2,CASSLGGSSNQPQHF,TGTGCCAGCAGCTTAGGCGGGAGTAGCAATCAGCCCCAGCATTTT
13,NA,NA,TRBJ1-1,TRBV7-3,CASSPSPGGEAFF,TGTGCCAGCAGCCCATCCCCGGGAGGTGAAGCTTTCTTT
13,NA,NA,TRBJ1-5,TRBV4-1,CASSQEGSSPQHF,TGCGCCAGCAGCCAAGAGGGGTCAAGCCCCCAGCATTTT
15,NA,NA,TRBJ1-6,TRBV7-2,CASSLEPIYNSPLHF,TGTGCCAGCAGCTTAGAGCCCATCTATAATTCACCCCTCCACTTT
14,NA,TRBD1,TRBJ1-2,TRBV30,CAWSAGTGNYGYTF,TGTGCCTGGAGCGCAGGGACAGGGAATTATGGCTACACCTTC
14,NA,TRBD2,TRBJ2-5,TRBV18,CASSPRTGGETQYF,TGTGCCAGCTCACCACGAACGGGAGGGGAGACCCAGTACTTC
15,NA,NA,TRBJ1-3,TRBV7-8,CASSPRGSSGNTIYF,TGTGCCAGCAGCCCACGCGGGAGCTCTGGAAACACCATATATTTT
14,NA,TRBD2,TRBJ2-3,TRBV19,CASSIGLAADTQYF,TGTGCCAGTAGTATTGGGCTAGCGGCAGATACGCAGTATTTT
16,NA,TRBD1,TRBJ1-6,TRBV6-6,CASSHTGGEVNSPLHF,TGTGCCAGCAGCCATACAGGGGGCGAAGTTAATTCACCCCTCCACTTT
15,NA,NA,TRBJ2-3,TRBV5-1,CATPLGGRGTDTQYF,TGCGCCACCCCCTTAGGGGGTCGGGGCACAGATACGCAGTATTTT
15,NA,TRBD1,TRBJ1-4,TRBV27,CASSASWTGDEKLFF,TGTGCCAGCAGTGCCTCCTGGACAGGGGATGAAAAACTGTTTTTT
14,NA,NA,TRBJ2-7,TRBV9,CASSVDPDPLEQYF,TGTGCCAGCAGCGTAGACCCTGATCCCCTCGAGCAGTACTTC
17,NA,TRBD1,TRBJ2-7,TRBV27,CASSFLRTDREGYEQYF,TGTGCCAGCAGTTTTCTCCGAACTGACAGGGAAGGCTACGAGCAGTACTTC
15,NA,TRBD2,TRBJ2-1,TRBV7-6,CASSPRTRGVNEQFF,TGTGCCAGCAGCCCGCGGACTAGAGGGGTCAATGAGCAGTTCTTC
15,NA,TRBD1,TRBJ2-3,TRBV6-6,CASSYRDRATDTQYF,TGTGCCAGCAGTTATCGGGACAGGGCTACAGATACGCAGTATTTT
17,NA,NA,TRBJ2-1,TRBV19,CASSISGQLSSYNEQFF,TGTGCCAGTAGTATATCCGGACAGCTGAGCTCCTACAATGAGCAGTTCTTC
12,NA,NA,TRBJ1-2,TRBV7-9,CASGHRELGYTF,TGTGCCAGTGGGCACAGGGAGCTTGGCTACACCTTC
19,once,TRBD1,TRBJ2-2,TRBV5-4,CASSFFQFKGTGPTGELFF,TGTGCCAGCAGCTTCTTTCAATTCAAGGGGACAGGGCCCACCGGGGAGCTGTTTTTT
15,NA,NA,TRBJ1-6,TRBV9,CASSFSSQDNSPLHF,TGTGCCAGCAGCTTCTCAAGTCAGGATAATTCACCCCTCCACTTT
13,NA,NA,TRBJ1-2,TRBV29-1,CSVAGQGQGGYTF,TGCAGCGTCGCGGGGCAGGGGCAAGGTGGCTACACCTTC
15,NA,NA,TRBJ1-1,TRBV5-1,CASSFNLAGNTEAFF,TGCGCCAGCAGCTTCAATCTCGCAGGTAACACTGAAGCTTTCTTT
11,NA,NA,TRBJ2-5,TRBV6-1,CASSNQETQYF,TGTGCCAGCAGTAACCAAGAGACCCAGTACTTC
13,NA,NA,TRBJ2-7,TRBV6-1,CASSEGIAYEQYF,TGTGCCAGCAGTGAGGGCATAGCCTACGAGCAGTACTTC
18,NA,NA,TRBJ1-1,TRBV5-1,CASSLVSGSSVGYTEAFF,TGCGCCAGCAGCTTGGTGTCGGGGTCGAGTGTTGGTTACACTGAAGCTTTCTTT
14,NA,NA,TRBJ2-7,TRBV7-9,CASSSPGHTYEQYF,TGTGCCAGCAGCTCACCGGGCCATACCTACGAGCAGTACTTC
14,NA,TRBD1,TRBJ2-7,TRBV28,CASRPPGQAPEQYF,TGTGCCAGCAGACCACCGGGACAGGCTCCCGAGCAGTACTTC
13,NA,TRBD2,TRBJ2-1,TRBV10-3,CAIRAGLASQGFF,TGTGCCATCAGGGCGGGACTAGCGTCACAGGGGTTCTTC
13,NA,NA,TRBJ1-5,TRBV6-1,CASSLTSNQPQHF,TGTGCCAGCAGCCTTACTTCCAATCAGCCCCAGCATTTT
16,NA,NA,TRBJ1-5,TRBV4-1,CASSQASTASNQPQHF,TGCGCCAGCAGCCAAGCCAGCACAGCCTCCAATCAGCCCCAGCATTTT
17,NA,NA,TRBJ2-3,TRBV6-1,CASSGEGAWVSTDTQYF,TGTGCCAGCAGTGGGGAGGGGGCCTGGGTGAGCACAGATACGCAGTATTTT
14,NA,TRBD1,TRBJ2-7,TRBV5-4,CASSLGTGGYEQYF,TGTGCCAGCAGCTTGGGGACAGGGGGCTACGAGCAGTACTTC
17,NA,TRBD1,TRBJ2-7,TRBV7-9,CASDNQAGTGGIYEQYF,TGTGCCAGCGATAACCAGGCCGGGACAGGTGGGATCTACGAGCAGTACTTC
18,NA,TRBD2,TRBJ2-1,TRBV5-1,CASSQGTSGRSVYNEQFF,TGCGCCAGCAGCCAGGGGACTAGCGGGAGATCGGTCTACAATGAGCAGTTCTTC
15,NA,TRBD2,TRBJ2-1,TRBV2,CASSEARGTYNEQFF,TGTGCCAGCAGTGAAGCGCGGGGGACCTACAATGAGCAGTTCTTC
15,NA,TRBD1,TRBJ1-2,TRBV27,CASNARAGTGNGYTF,TGTGCCAGCAACGCACGTGCCGGGACAGGGAACGGCTACACCTTC